This T cell receptor (beta chain) was sequenced during a study of blood T cells in healthy people across ages. This CDR3 contains 17 residues. The V gene's germline CDR1 is DFQATT and CDR2 SNEGSKA (reference sequence). It was with a sample-barcoded 5' primer and a J-beta primer mix that a second PCR of roughly 6 to 12 cycles was run. Using its own MiXCR run on the 5' RACE reads, TCRdb lists one record per CDR3 protein. The sample lists roughly 860,000 distinct CDR3 sequences, 55% to 65% occurring once. Source material: blood. The chain is built from TRBV20-1 and TRBJ2-7; tentative D call: TRBD2 (6 bases). The end of the DNA fits TRBJ2-5 better, so the J call may be wrong. The clonotype comes from a man aged 25 to 40 in good health. CDR3 nucleotides: TGCAGTGCTAGAGGTTCATTATTCCGGGGGTTACAAGAGACCCAGTACTTC. Its protein product is CSARGSLFRGLQETQYF.